This TCR beta chain emerged from a study of blood T cell repertoires in COVID-19. Study in general: Donors in the United States, Italy and Spain gave samples during acute or convalescent COVID-19.

Assay used: immunoSEQ multiplex PCR; TCRdb lists only in-frame clones, some missing. Of 100,000 to 150,000 clones listed, about 90% are singletons. The CDR3 runs 17 residues. Trimming removed 1 base from V and 3 bases from J, with 15 bases in between. CDR1 KGHSH and CDR2 LQKENI come from the germline V gene. The receptor comes from a man aged 50-60 years with COVID-19, enrolled during active disease. The chain is built from TRBV18 and TRBJ1-4; possible D gene TRBD1, 6 bases. The sequenced sample was peripheral blood. This CDR3 reads CASSPRYFRGANEKLFF. The CDR3, as DNA: TGTGCCAGCTCACCACGGTACTTCAGGGGAGCTAATGAAAAACTGTTTTTT.